Each of the 13 T cell receptor beta chains below was sequenced from the same sample in a study of technical replicates of blood from four donors. This table comes from immunoSEQ multiplex PCR, and its TCRdb copy is limited to in-frame clones, with some not included. The data show some 77,000 clones, about 91% seen once. Source material: T cells isolated from PBMCs. These receptors all stem from a human donor in good health.

The sample holds one count of this clone. This rearrangement joins TRBV19 to TRBJ1-4; 7 bases fit TRBD1. This CDR3 is 16 amino acids long. Trimming took 7 bases from V and 2 from J; bases not matched to a gene: 10. From germline, CDR1 is LNHDA and CDR2 SQIVND (reference sequence). The CDR3 sequence is CASTAPGDSTNEKLFF. DNA for the CDR3: TGTGCCAGTACCGCACCCGGGGACAGCACTAATGAAAAACTGTTTTTT.

V is TRBV19 and J is TRBJ2-7, with 9 bases fitting TRBD2. The CDR3 covers 13 residues. The trim removed 10 bases at V and 3 bases at J, leaving 7 bases unmatched. Germline CDR1 reads LNHDA; CDR2 reads SQIVND (reference sequence). The CDR3 sequence is CATRSGSVYEQYF. The DNA for the CDR3 is TGTGCCACCCGTAGCGGGAGCGTCTACGAGCAGTACTTC.

The CDR3 sequence: CASSVNGGSYEEQYF. CDR3 in DNA: TGTGCCAGCAGCGTGAATGGCGGCTCCTACGAGGAGCAGTACTTC. The V and J genes are TRBV11-3 and TRBJ2-7; D gene unclear. V gave up 5 bases and J gave up 7 bases, with 21 bases separating them. Germline CDR1 reads SGHNT; CDR2 reads YENEEA. This CDR3 contains 15 residues.

This chain connects TRBV5-1 to TRBJ2-3, with 10 bases aligning to TRBD1. The CDR3 has 16 amino acids. The germline CDR1 and CDR2 sequences are SGHRS and YFSETQ. With V trimmed by 4 bases and J by 1 base, 6 bases remained unmatched. The CDR3, as DNA: TGCGCCAGCAGCCCTTCAGGGACAGGGGGCACAGATACGCAGTATTTT. This translates into CASSPSGTGGTDTQYF.

The sample holds one count of this clone. This chain connects TRBV6-6 to TRBJ1-2; no firm D call. Germline values: CDR1 MNHNY, CDR2 SVGAGI (reference sequence). V gave up 8 bases and J gave up 2 bases, with 9 bases separating them. The CDR3 is made up of 12 amino acids. CDR3 protein: CASAGLNYGYTF. CDR3 in DNA: TGTGCCAGCGCAGGTCTCAACTATGGCTACACCTTC.

There are a few counts of this clone. This rearrangement joins TRBV5-5 to TRBJ1-2, with 11 bases that match TRBD1. The CDR3 totals 14 residues. Germline V CDR1 and CDR2: SGHKS, YYEKEE (reference sequence). V lost 4 bases and J lost 7; bases outside the gene matches: 6. The CDR3 nucleotides are TGTGCCAGCAGCCAGGACAGGGGGCGAGGTGGCTACACCTTC. As protein: CASSQDRGRGGYTF.

The chain recombines TRBV5-1 with TRBJ2-1; D perhaps matches TRBD2 (6 bases). This CDR3 comprises 14 residues. CDR1 is SGHRS and CDR2 is YFSETQ in the germline V gene. V was trimmed by 2 bases and J by 9 bases, leaving 15 bases between them. CDR3 in DNA: TGCGCCAGCAGCTTCCGGGAAGGAGGGAGTGAGCAGTTCTTC. Amino acid sequence: CASSFREGGSEQFF.

The rearrangement links TRBV19 to TRBJ1-1; 9 nucleotides match TRBD1. This CDR3 has 13 amino acids. Germline V CDR1 and CDR2: LNHDA, SQIVND (reference sequence). Unmatched junction bases numbered 8, after V lost 9 bases and J lost 6 bases. The CDR3 spells CASRDRDWPEAFF. The CDR3 coding sequence is TGTGCCAGCCGGGACAGGGATTGGCCTGAAGCTTTCTTT. Variable domain in full (rest from reference TRBV19 and TRBJ1-1): DGGITQSPKYLFRKEGQNVTLSCEQNLNHDAMYWYRQDPGQGLRLIYYSQIVNDFQKGDIAEGYSVSREKKESFPLTVTSAQKNPTAFYLCASRDRDWPEAFFGQGTRLTVV.

CDR3 nucleotides: TGTGCCAGCAGTTTATACACCCAAGAGACCCAGTACTTC. Translating gives CASSLYTQETQYF. V gene TRBV28 combines with J gene TRBJ2-5; D is ambiguous. The CDR3 is made up of 13 amino acids. Germline V lookup: CDR1 MDHEN, CDR2 SYDVKM. Trimming removed 1 base from V and 1 base from J, with 4 bases in between.

In this sample, this clone turned up once. The V gene is TRBV6-5, the J gene TRBJ2-2; 11 bases are shared with TRBD2. CDR3 length: 15 amino acids. Germline CDR1 MNHEY, CDR2 SVGAGI. Trimming at V came to 8 bases and at J to 3 bases, leaving 5 bases not matched to a gene. The CDR3 spells CASGTSGGYTGELFF. CDR3 bases: TGTGCCAGCGGAACTAGCGGGGGATACACCGGGGAGCTGTTTTTT.

The genes are TRBV6-5 and TRBJ2-3; D gene ambiguous. There are 16 residues in the CDR3. From germline, CDR1 is MNHEY and CDR2 SVGAGI. V was cut by 0 bases and J by 0 bases, with 10 bases left in between. CDR3 loop: CASSYSLYLSTDTQYF. CDR3 nucleotide sequence: TGTGCCAGCAGTTACTCGTTATATCTTAGCACAGATACGCAGTATTTT.

CDR3 loop: CASSFGDRPYEQYF. The DNA of the CDR3 is TGTGCCAGCAGCTTTGGGGACAGGCCGTACGAGCAGTACTTC. The chain couples TRBV7-2 to TRBJ2-7; 8 bases are a match to TRBD1. The junction had 5 bases not matched to a gene; V was cut back by 3 bases and J by 4 bases. This CDR3 comprises 14 residues. The germline V gene has CDR1 SGHTA and CDR2 FQGNSA.

The rearrangement links TRBV4-1 to TRBJ2-1, with TRBD2 matching over 10 bases. Trimming took 1 base from V and 4 from J; bases not matched to a gene: 4. This CDR3 spans 16 amino acids. Germline CDR1 reads MGHRA; CDR2 reads YSYEKL. The CDR3 here is CASSQGLAGKYNEQFF. The DNA for the CDR3 is TGCGCCAGCAGCCAAGGACTAGCGGGCAAATACAATGAGCAGTTCTTC.